What follows is one T cell receptor (beta chain) and its context. This clonotype was picked up many times. The antigen it recognizes is unknown. Nothing much larger sits one base from this clone, and base qualities are not available. To synthesize cDNA, template-switch 5'RACE was performed with a primer carrying a 10-nucleotide random unique molecular identifier so that each TCR transcript was tagged. Every sequencing run yielded over 180 million TCR-beta sequences covering 15-18 subjects. Total RNA was extracted with the RNeasy kit. Using the KAPA Real-time Library Amplification kit, TCR-beta VDJ regions were amplified with primers for the TCR constant region and the 5'RACE anchor. A first PCR added sample indexes and Illumina adaptors, and a second PCR then raised library yield. After Ampure bead purification, the roughly 650 bp TCR product was size-selected on a 2% E-gel SizeSelection system. Library quality was checked on a Bioanalyzer, concentration was measured with Qubit, and libraries were quantified with the Kapa Library Quantification kit before pooling. An Illumina HiSeq 2500 sequenced the libraries paired-end 2 x 150 bp. To increase sequence diversity, about 24-32% phiX was spiked into each library pool. Concerning the study's data processing: The UMI-based MiGEC pipeline processed quality-filtered reads and removed over 80% of raw TCR sequences during error correction. IMGT germline references were used for aligning VDJ genes, and each clonotype was defined as a unique CDR3 amino acid sequence together with its V-J genes. Clonal expansion, Shannon diversity, and CDR3 relatedness (CalcPairwiseDistances, ClusterSamples) were evaluated with VDJtools, and phylogenetic trees were built with CLCbio workbench. A clone was classed as expanded if it had 8 or more unique UMIs, a cutoff based on coefficient-of-variation modelling across technical triplicates. Using fastp at Q25 and MiXCR, TCRdb reprocessed the public reads and kept productive beta chains. Every CDR3 protein is listed once, alongside the most common genes and DNA of its rows. None of the V and J calls come from the authors' own analysis; TCRdb made them. Across this sample there are approximately 25,000 distinct CDR3 sequences, with 20% to 25% seen only once. The ten largest clones capture roughly 17% of the sample.

The CDR3 covers 15 residues, taking in both the cysteine and the phenylalanine. Just CDR3 DNA is preserved here, 45 bases in frame from base 1. CDR1 is given as SGHVS and CDR2 as FQNEAQ, both from the germline V gene. Between the V and J ends, shortened by 1 base and 2 bases respectively, the junction contains 12 bases. The healthy controls were volunteers from a blood bank in Maryland, USA. Libraries from unsorted PBMCs were made from 2 million PBMCs kept in RNAlater at -80 degrees C until RNA extraction. Peripheral blood was subjected to Ficoll-Hypaque density gradient centrifugation to isolate PBMCs, which were then cryopreserved in liquid nitrogen. The source of the sample is a study of neurological immune-mediated disorders (dated by TCRdb to the late 2010s). In the study overall: The study compared peripheral blood TCR-beta repertoires of HTLV-I-associated myelopathy (HAM/TSP) patients, multiple sclerosis patients and healthy controls using UMI-based sequencing. Alongside PBMC samples, the set of some 97 TCR-beta libraries contained longitudinal samples, technical triplicates, and paired CD4+ and CD8+ T-cell subsets that had been sorted. The cohort was made up of about 66 subjects, consisting of around 15 HAM/TSP patients, 34 multiple sclerosis patients and about 20 healthy controls. Here is what the overall study found, with its caveats: No identical CDR3 amino acid sequences were shared among expanded clones across subjects, suggesting private TCR-beta repertoires in all groups. The highest TCR clonal expansion was observed in HAM/TSP patients, whereas the lowest was observed in MS patients, even when compared with healthy controls.

The sample taken for sequencing was PBMCs. The receptor was derived from a woman aged 55-69 years in good health. The chain is encoded by TRBV7-8 joined to TRBJ2-7, and the D gene may be TRBD1, 6 bases matching. The DNA is TGTGCCAGCAGCTTAGAGGGACACGGCCCCTACGAGCAGTACTTC. The encoded protein is CASSLEGHGPYEQYF.